The 4 T cell receptor beta chains presented below share a single source sample, sequenced in a study of vaccination and CD4 T cells after COVID-19. The sample's treatment: approximately 9-day PBMC culture with coronavirus spike peptide pools or control peptides (ViraFEST assay). Cultured CD4+ T-cell DNA underwent Oncomine TCR Beta short-read sequencing. MiXCR was run by TCRdb on the PCR reads, yielding one entry per CDR3 protein. The profile shows roughly 4,000 distinct CDR3 sequences, 15% to 20% of them singletons. Their specific antigens are unknown. The source material was CD4+ T cells from blood, cultured in vitro. The source is a human donor who had recovered from COVID-19.

This clonotype is medium-sized within its sample. The gene calls are TRBV20-1 and TRBJ1-2; no definite D call. The CDR3 length is 12 residues. Deletions cut 7 bases from V and 8 bases from J, with 17 bases between. Germline CDR1 reads DFQATT; CDR2 reads SNEGSKA (reference sequence). CDR3 residues: CSGSGEGMGYTF. The CDR3 DNA follows: TGCAGTGGTTCTGGGGAGGGCATGGGCTACACCTTC.

V gene TRBV19 combines with J gene TRBJ2-5; 11 bases map to TRBD2. Germline V gene sequence: CDR1 LNHDA, CDR2 SQIVND (reference sequence). The CDR3 is 16 amino acids. V was clipped by 0 bases and J by 7 bases; unmatched bases: 7. Here the CDR3 DNA reads TGTGCCAGTAGTATAGAACTAGCGGGGGCCGTCGGGACCCAGTACTTC. This encodes CASSIELAGAVGTQYF.

The J gene is TRBJ2-3, the V gene TRBV30, with 9 bases matching TRBD2. Per germline, CDR1 GTSNPN and CDR2 SVGIG (reference sequence). CDR3 size: 12 residues. The J segment lost 10 bases and the V segment lost 2 bases, leaving 4 bases of the junction unmatched. The CDR3 nucleotides read TGTGCCTGGAGTCCGGCGGGGGGGGCGCAGTATTTT. Its protein is CAWSPAGGAQYF. The full variable domain, its missing parts supplied by reference TRBV30 and TRBJ2-3, is SQTIHQWPATLVQPVGSPLSLECTVEGTSNPNLYWYRQAAGRGLQLLFYSVGIGQISSEVPQNLSASRPQDRQFILSSKKLLLSDSGFYLCAWSPAGGAQYFGPGTRLTVL.

This chain joins TRBV5-1 and TRBJ1-1; no clear D. The CDR3 runs 14 residues. Trimming removed 0 bases from V and 5 bases from J, with 11 bases in between. Germline lookup yields CDR1 SGHRS and CDR2 YFSETQ. DNA for the CDR3: TGCGCCAGCAGCTTGGCCGGGAGGATGACTGAAGCTTTCTTT. Protein: CASSLAGRMTEAFF.